Each of the 9 T cell receptor beta chains below was sequenced from the same sample in a study of blood T cells in healthy people across ages (dated by TCRdb to between 2014 and 2017). The library was prepared using 5' RACE. The sequencer listed for this sample is Illumina HiSeq 2500. A second PCR of roughly 7 to 12 cycles was performed with a sample-barcoded 5' primer and a J-beta primer mix. The raw public reads went through TCRdb reprocessing: fastp at Q25, MiXCR clone calling, in-frame beta chains kept. Under each unique CDR3 protein, matching rows form one entry showing the most common genes and DNA. Across this sample there are about 700,000 distinct CDR3 sequences, with roughly 32% seen only once. 15% of the sample comes from the top ten. The sequencing input was blood. The origin of the receptors is a woman older than 75 in good health. Donor details come from another sample of the same person, matched by shared clones.

With respect to this clonotype: This may arise from a read error, as a much more abundant clone is one base away. The chain couples TRBV28 to TRBJ2-1; D is possibly TRBD1 or TRBD2 (5 bases each). Between the trimmed V and J ends, which lost 6 bases and 10 bases, there was a span of 25 bases. CDR3 length equals 16 residues. Germline-derived CDR1 and CDR2 are MDHEN and SYDVKM. CDR3 sequence reads: CASRPALGVASSEQFF. The CDR3 DNA sequence: TGTGCCAGCAGACCGGCTTTGGGGGTAGCGTCCTCCGAGCAGTTCTTC.

This clonotype showed up many times. The genes are TRBV28 and TRBJ1-5; D unresolved. Germline V gene sequence: CDR1 MDHEN, CDR2 SYDVKM. Trimming left V 3 bases short and J 6 bases short, with 3 bases between. This CDR3 has 11 amino acids. The CDR3: CASSLGQPQHF. For the CDR3, the DNA is TGTGCCAGCAGTTTGGGTCAGCCCCAGCATTTT.

This clonotype was detected only a few times. V usage is TRBV20-1 and J usage is TRBJ2-5; D possibly uses TRBD1 or TRBD2 (7 bases each). Trimming took 0 bases from V and 5 from J, leaving 16 bases between them. Germline CDR1 and CDR2: DFQATT and SNEGSKA (reference sequence). CDR3 length equals 15 residues. For the CDR3, the DNA is TGCAGTGCTAGAGATATCAACAGGGGAGGGGAGACCCAGTACTTC. Protein sequence: CSARDINRGGETQYF.

For this clonotype: At one of its ends the junction is not consistent with the germline gene, which may arise from a read error. The chain is built from TRBV28 and TRBJ1-2; D uncertain. The germline CDR1 and CDR2 sequences are MDHEN and SYDVKM. The CDR3 has 13 amino acids. CDR3 DNA: TGTACCAGCAGTTTGGGCAGGAGCTATGGCCACACCTTC. Its protein product is CTSSLGRSYGHTF.

The sample holds many counts of this clonotype. The genes are TRBV12-3 or TRBV12-4 and TRBJ2-1; D possibly uses TRBD1 or TRBD2 (6 bases each). The CDR3 runs to 15 residues. V dropped 3 bases and J dropped 8 bases, with 17 bases sitting between them. The CDR3 nucleotides are TGTGCCAGCAGTTTTAGTGGGGGGCCGTCGGATGAGCAGTTCTTC. The encoded protein is CASSFSGGPSDEQFF.

The CDR3 loop is CASSLLTGGLENTEAFF. CDR3 DNA: TGTGCCAGTAGTCTACTGACAGGGGGTCTGGAGAACACTGAAGCTTTCTTT. V gene TRBV19 combines with J gene TRBJ1-1; 9 bases are a match to TRBD1. This CDR3 contains 17 residues. V was pared by 5 bases and J by 1 base, with 11 bases of the junction left unmatched. Germline loops: CDR1 LNHDA, CDR2 SQIVND (reference sequence).

This chain links TRBV5-4 with TRBJ1-6; possible D gene TRBD1, 5 bases. From germline, CDR1 is SGHNT and CDR2 YYREEE (reference sequence). Trimming shortened V by 0 bases and J by 6 bases, and 13 bases separated the two germline ends. The CDR3 covers 16 residues. CDR3 nucleotides: TGTGCCAGCAGCTTGGATTCGGCAGGGATTAATTCACCCCTCCACTTT. Translated, it gives CASSLDSAGINSPLHF.

Concerning this clonotype itself: A much larger clone lies one base from this, so it may be a read error. This rearrangement joins TRBV29-1 to TRBJ1-5; TRBD1 is a possible D gene (5 bases). Deletions cut 4 bases from V and 1 base from J, with 11 bases between. The germline CDR1 and CDR2 sequences are SQVTM and ANQGSEA. This CDR3 spans 14 amino acids. CDR3 amino acids: CSVVRGPSNQPQHF. The CDR3 region has the DNA TGCAGCGTTGTAAGGGGCCCGAGCAATCAGCCCCAGCATTTT. Variable domain in full (rest from reference TRBV29-1 and TRBJ1-5): SAVISQKPSRDICQRGTSLTIQCQVDSQVTMMFWYRQQPGQSLTLIATANQGSEATYESGFVIDKFPISRPNLTFSTLTVSNMSPEDSSIYLCSVVRGPSNQPQHFGDGTRLSIL.

In this sample, this clonotype turned up many times. The chain recombines TRBV20-1 with TRBJ2-5; the D gene is possibly TRBD2 (6 bases). Deletions cut 5 bases from V and 2 bases from J, with 15 bases between. The CDR3 has 14 amino acids. Germline values: CDR1 DFQATT, CDR2 SNEGSKA (reference sequence). The CDR3 loop is CSAPRLGRQETQYF. The CDR3 DNA reads TGCAGTGCTCCAAGACTAGGGCGGCAAGAGACCCAGTACTTC.